One sample yielded the 15 T cell receptor beta chains listed below, sequenced in a study of blood T cell repertoires in COVID-19. Using immunoSEQ multiplex PCR, the repertoire was profiled, and TCRdb retains in-frame clones only, with some absent. The sample consists of about 68,000 clones, 60% to 85% of them appearing once. Source material: peripheral blood. The receptor source for this set is a human donor in a cohort sampled during active COVID-19.

The V gene is TRBV11-2, the J gene TRBJ2-1; D remains unclear. This CDR3 is built from 12 residues. The ends were cut back, 3 bases at V and 6 bases at J, with 6 bases in the middle. Germline CDR1 is SGHAT and CDR2 is FQNNGV. CDR3 amino acids: CASSFLSNEQFF. CDR3 DNA: TGTGCCAGCAGCTTTTTGAGCAATGAGCAGTTCTTC.

The genes are TRBV12-5 and TRBJ2-1; TRBD1 matches 8 bases. The CDR3 consists of 15 residues. With V trimmed by 5 bases and J by 8 bases, 11 bases remained unmatched. Germline V gene sequence: CDR1 LGHNT, CDR2 FRNRAP. The CDR3 DNA sequence: TGTGCTAGTGGTACTCACGGGACAGGTACGGATGAGCAGTTCTTC. Its translation is CASGTHGTGTDEQFF.

V usage is TRBV5-6 and J usage is TRBJ2-5, with unresolved D. Trimming shortened V by 4 bases and J by 1 base, and 8 bases separated the two germline ends. The CDR3 has 13 residues. Germline assignment: CDR1 SGHDT and CDR2 YYEEEE. CDR3 DNA sequence: TGTGCCAGCAGCACGGTGCTCCAAGAGACCCAGTACTTC. Its translation: CASSTVLQETQYF. The full variable domain, in which reference TRBV5-6 and TRBJ2-5 provide the parts outside the CDR3, is DAGVTQSPTHLIKTRGQQVTLRCSPKSGHDTVSWYQQALGQGPQFIFQYYEEEERQRGNFPDRFSGHQFPNYSSELNVNALLLGDSALYLCASSTVLQETQYFGPGTRLLVL.

The chain carries TRBV6-1 and TRBJ2-7, with D possibly TRBD1 on 5 matching bases. The CDR3 covers 16 residues. CDR1 and CDR2 from the germline V gene are MNHNS and SASEGT. V shed 2 bases and J shed 7 bases, with 21 bases lying between them. CDR3 region: CASSERPAGPGWEQYF. CDR3 DNA sequence: TGTGCCAGCAGTGAAAGGCCAGCAGGGCCTGGGTGGGAGCAGTACTTC.

The chain uses TRBV19 and TRBJ2-2; tentatively, D is TRBD1 (5 bases). V lost 5 bases and J 6 bases, leaving 10 bases between the germline ends. The germline CDR1 and CDR2 sequences are LNHDA and SQIVND (reference sequence). The CDR3 totals 13 residues. The CDR3 DNA reads as TGTGCCAGTAGTGCACCAGGGTCCGGGGAGCTGTTTTTT. This sequence encodes CASSAPGSGELFF.

The chain employs TRBV7-2 and TRBJ2-2, with a tentative D call TRBD1 (6 bases). CDR3 length: 16 amino acids. Trimming cost V 1 base and J 5 bases, with 14 bases left between them. CDR1 SGHTA and CDR2 FQGNSA come from the germline V gene. In nucleotides, the CDR3 is TGTGCCAGCAGCTTAGACACAGGGAGATGGACCGGGGAGCTGTTTTTT. Translating it yields CASSLDTGRWTGELFF.

The chain carries TRBV3-1 (or the pseudogene TRBV3-2) and TRBJ2-3, with 9 bases aligning to TRBD2. The germline V gene encodes CDR1 LGHDT and CDR2 YNNKEL (reference sequence). J was trimmed by 2 bases and V by 1 base; bases with no gene match: 4. The CDR3 has 16 amino acids. The CDR3 is CASSQGASGDTDTQYF. The CDR3 nucleotides are TGTGCCAGCAGCCAAGGGGCTAGCGGGGACACAGATACGCAGTATTTT.

This chain connects TRBV2 to TRBJ2-5; the D gene is possibly TRBD1 (6 bases). V lost 1 base and J 13 bases, leaving 19 bases between the germline ends. Germline loops: CDR1 SNHLY, CDR2 FYNNEI. The length of the CDR3 is 14 residues. CDR3 in amino acids: CASSEDEPGAPPYF. Here the CDR3 DNA reads TGTGCCAGCAGTGAAGACGAGCCAGGGGCCCCCCCGTACTTC. Together with reference TRBV2 and TRBJ2-5, the CDR3 gives the full variable domain: EPEVTQTPSHQVTQMGQEVILRCVPISNHLYFYWYRQILGQKVEFLVSFYNNEISEKSEIFDDQFSVERPDGSNFTLKIRSTKLEDSAMYFCASSEDEPGAPPYFGPGTRLLVL.

This clone appeared a few times. The chain is built from TRBV7-9 and TRBJ2-3, with a weak D call TRBD1 (5 bases). Germline V gives CDR1 SEHNR, CDR2 FQNEAQ (reference sequence). With 1 base removed from V and 5 bases from J, the gap between germline ends came to 13 bases. This CDR3 has 15 amino acids. In nucleotides, the CDR3 is TGTGCCAGCAGCTTAGGAACAGGCCCCCAAGATACGCAGTATTTT. Its protein product is CASSLGTGPQDTQYF.

CDR3 bases: TGCGCCAGCAGACGGACAGGGAATGAAAAACTGTTTTTT. Protein sequence: CASRRTGNEKLFF. J is TRBJ1-4 and V is TRBV4-1, with 8 bases aligning to TRBD1. V shed 6 bases, J shed 5 bases, and the junction held 2 bases outside the gene matches. This CDR3 contains 13 residues. Germline V gene sequence: CDR1 MGHRA, CDR2 YSYEKL.

V is TRBV28 and J is TRBJ2-2; 15 nucleotides line up with TRBD2. This CDR3 is built from 17 residues. The V gene's germline CDR1 is MDHEN and CDR2 SYDVKM. The trim removed 5 bases at V and 4 bases at J, leaving 5 bases unmatched. The CDR3 region is CASSPGLAGGFTGELFF. The CDR3 coding sequence is TGTGCCAGCAGTCCAGGACTAGCGGGGGGGTTCACCGGGGAGCTGTTTTTT.

The chain combines TRBV19 with TRBJ2-2; 11 bases align to TRBD2. V was clipped by 6 bases and J by 1 base; unmatched bases: 4. CDR1 is LNHDA and CDR2 is SQIVND in the germline V gene (reference sequence). CDR3 size: 16 residues. DNA for the CDR3: TGTGCCAGTAGCATGACTAGCGGGGAGAACACCGGGGAGCTGTTTTTT. Encoded protein: CASSMTSGENTGELFF. Full variable domain (rest looked up from reference TRBV19 and TRBJ2-2): DGGITQSPKYLFRKEGQNVTLSCEQNLNHDAMYWYRQDPGQGLRLIYYSQIVNDFQKGDIAEGYSVSREKKESFPLTVTSAQKNPTAFYLCASSMTSGENTGELFFGEGSRLTVL.

The rearrangement joins TRBV19 to TRBJ2-3, with D perhaps TRBD2 (6 bases). The germline gives CDR1 LNHDA, CDR2 SQIVND (reference sequence). V lost 5 bases and J lost 4, with 10 bases in between. The CDR3 runs 13 residues. The CDR3 DNA follows: TGTGCCAGTAGTGACGGGGGTGCAGATACGCAGTATTTT. Amino acid sequence: CASSDGGADTQYF.

This clone showed up just a few times. The V call is TRBV7-2, the J call TRBJ1-2; 8 bases align to TRBD1. With 5 bases clipped from V and 8 bases from J, the junction kept 10 bases outside the gene matches. There are 14 residues in the CDR3. The germline CDR1 and CDR2 sequences are SGHTA and FQGNSA. DNA for the CDR3: TGTGCCAGCAGCCAGGACAGGGCCAAAAGAGGCTACACCTTC. Amino acid sequence: CASSQDRAKRGYTF.

V gene TRBV5-1 combines with J gene TRBJ2-5; 11 positions agree with TRBD2. J lost 3 bases, V lost 4 bases, and 2 bases had no gene match. The CDR3 extends over 14 amino acids. CDR1 is SGHRS and CDR2 is YFSETQ in the germline V gene. The DNA for the CDR3 is TGCGCCAGCAGCCCGGGACTAGCGGAAGAGACCCAGTACTTC. Its protein is CASSPGLAEETQYF.